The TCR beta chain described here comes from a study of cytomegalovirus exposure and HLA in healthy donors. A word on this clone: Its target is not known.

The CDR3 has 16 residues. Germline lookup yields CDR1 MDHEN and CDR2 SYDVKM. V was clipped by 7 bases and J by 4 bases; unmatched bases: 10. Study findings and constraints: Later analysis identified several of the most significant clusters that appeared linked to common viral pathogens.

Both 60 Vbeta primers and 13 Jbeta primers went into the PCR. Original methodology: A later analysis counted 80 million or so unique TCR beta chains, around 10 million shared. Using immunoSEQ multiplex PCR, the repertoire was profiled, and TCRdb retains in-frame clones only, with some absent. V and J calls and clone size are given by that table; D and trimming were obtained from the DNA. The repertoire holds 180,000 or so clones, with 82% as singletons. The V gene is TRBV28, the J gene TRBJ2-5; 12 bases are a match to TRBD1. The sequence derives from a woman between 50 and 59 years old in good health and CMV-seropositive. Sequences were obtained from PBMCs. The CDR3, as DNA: TGTGCCAGCACCGTAGCCGGGACAGGGGGCGTAGAGACCCAGTACTTC. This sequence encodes CASTVAGTGGVETQYF.